The 21 T cell receptor beta chains below come from one sample, sequenced in a study of blood T cell repertoires in COVID-19. The data were produced by immunoSEQ multiplex PCR, yet TCRdb's version contains in-frame clones alone and is incomplete. The table records about 49,000 clones, roughly 79% of them present only once. The sequenced material came from peripheral blood. These receptors were taken from a woman at least 80 years old with COVID-19, enrolled during active disease.

This clone was seen a single time. This chain uses TRBV18 with TRBJ2-3; a possible D gene is TRBD1 (6 bases). The V gene's germline CDR1 is KGHSH and CDR2 LQKENI. Deletions cut 1 base from V and 3 bases from J, with 8 bases between. CDR3 size: 14 residues. As DNA, the CDR3 is TGTGCCAGCTCACCACTTCAGGGGACAGATACGCAGTATTTT. This sequence encodes CASSPLQGTDTQYF.

There are a few counts of this clone. The chain has TRBV27 and TRBJ2-5; 7 nucleotides agree with TRBD1. Germline loops: CDR1 MNHEY, CDR2 SMNVEV (reference sequence). CDR3 size: 16 residues. V dropped 4 bases and J dropped 4; count of bases not matched to a gene: 12. CDR3 amino acids: CASSSPQGEMRETQYF. The DNA of the CDR3 is TGTGCCAGCAGTTCGCCCCAGGGGGAGATGCGAGAGACCCAGTACTTC.

The rearrangement joins TRBV19 to TRBJ1-4; 11 bases map to TRBD1. The V segment lost 5 bases and the J segment 5 bases; nucleotides outside the gene matches: 7. This CDR3 has 16 residues. CDR1 and CDR2 from the germline V gene are LNHDA and SQIVND (reference sequence). The CDR3, as DNA: TGTGCCAGTAGTCCGGACAGGGGGCTGAGAAATGAAAAACTGTTTTTT. It is translated as CASSPDRGLRNEKLFF. The full variable domain, rest sourced from reference TRBV19 and TRBJ1-4, is DGGITQSPKYLFRKEGQNVTLSCEQNLNHDAMYWYRQDPGQGLRLIYYSQIVNDFQKGDIAEGYSVSREKKESFPLTVTSAQKNPTAFYLCASSPDRGLRNEKLFFGSGTQLSVL.

The chain uses TRBV3-1 (or the pseudogene TRBV3-2) and TRBJ1-1; TRBD1 matches 7 bases. The CDR3 spans 16 residues. V was clipped by 1 base and J by 6 bases; unmatched bases: 11. Germline values: CDR1 LGHDT, CDR2 YNNKEL (reference sequence). This CDR3 is CASSQVSIGGIAEAFF. In DNA form, the CDR3 reads TGTGCCAGCAGCCAAGTGTCGATAGGGGGCATCGCTGAAGCTTTCTTT.

This clone was counted only a few times. This rearrangement joins TRBV19 to TRBJ1-1; 12 bases fit TRBD1. The germline CDR1 and CDR2 sequences are LNHDA and SQIVND (reference sequence). The CDR3 length is 14 residues. V trimming: 4 bases; J trimming: 4 bases; junction bases outside the gene matches: 1. In nucleotides, the CDR3 is TGTGCCAGTAGTAGGGGACAGGGGGCCACTGAAGCTTTCTTT. Its protein is CASSRGQGATEAFF.

The chain is built from TRBV9 and TRBJ2-7, with D maybe TRBD2 (6 bases). CDR1 is SGDLS and CDR2 is YYNGEE in the germline V gene. Trimming left V 0 bases short and J 4 bases short, with 11 bases between. CDR3 size: 14 residues. The CDR3 region is CASSVAGLSYEQYF. The CDR3 nucleotides read TGTGCCAGCAGCGTAGCCGGACTATCATACGAGCAGTACTTC.

V gene TRBV10-1 combines with J gene TRBJ1-1; 8 bases are shared with TRBD1. Germline assignment: CDR1 WNHNN and CDR2 SYGVQD (reference sequence). The CDR3 extends over 15 amino acids. V was clipped by 2 bases and J by 2 bases; unmatched bases: 4. The CDR3 coding sequence is TGCGCCAGCAGTGAGGGGTCAGGGGGCAACACTGAAGCTTTCTTT. Protein: CASSEGSGGNTEAFF.

The CDR3 nucleotides are TGTGCCAGTACCCGGACAGGGGGCGAGACCCAGTACTTC. Translated, it gives CASTRTGGETQYF. The rearrangement joins TRBV19 to TRBJ2-5, with 11 nucleotides matching TRBD1. Unmatched junction bases numbered 3, after V lost 7 bases and J lost 5 bases. Germline CDR1 reads LNHDA; CDR2 reads SQIVND (reference sequence). There are 13 residues in the CDR3.

The CDR3 spells CASSIEGQGRNQPQHF. CDR3 nucleotide sequence: TGTGCCAGTAGTATAGAGGGACAGGGCAGGAATCAGCCCCAGCATTTT. The V gene is TRBV19, the J gene TRBJ1-5; 9 bases fit TRBD1. The CDR3 loop spans 16 amino acids. Germline V gene lookup returns CDR1 LNHDA and CDR2 SQIVND (reference sequence). V shed 0 bases, J shed 4 bases, and the junction held 4 bases outside the gene matches.

The table lists this clone with many counts. The chain combines TRBV19 with TRBJ1-1; 7 nucleotides line up with TRBD1. Germline V gene data show CDR1 as LNHDA and CDR2 as SQIVND (reference sequence). This CDR3 region has 13 residues. The CDR3 nucleotides read TGTGTAATCCAAGGGGGCGGACCGAATGAAGCTTTCTTT. It specifies CVIQGGGPNEAFF.

J is TRBJ1-2 and V is TRBV25-1; TRBD1 matches at 10 bases. The CDR3 is 14 residues long. Trimming removed 4 bases from V and 7 bases from J; junction bases left unmatched: 6. Germline V gene lookup returns CDR1 MGHDK and CDR2 SYGVNS. The CDR3 protein is CASSGGTGVSGYTF. The CDR3 DNA sequence: TGTGCCAGCAGTGGAGGGACAGGGGTTTCTGGCTACACCTTC.

Only a few counts were recorded for this clone. This sequence joins TRBV6-4 and TRBJ2-1; 11 bases align to TRBD2. With V trimmed by 4 bases and J by 0 bases, 5 bases remained unmatched. The CDR3 length is 17 residues. CDR1 is MRHNA and CDR2 is SNTAGT in the germline V gene. The CDR3 DNA reads as TGTGCCAGCAGTGCTAGCGGGAGGTATAGCTCCTACAATGAGCAGTTCTTC. This encodes CASSASGRYSSYNEQFF.

The V and J genes are TRBV2 and TRBJ1-2; D perhaps matches TRBD1 (6 bases). V was clipped by 5 bases and J by 3 bases, with 16 bases between them. Germline CDR1 reads SNHLY; CDR2 reads FYNNEI. The CDR3 contains 15 residues. This CDR3 reads CASSHPGGGHYGYTF. The CDR3 nucleotides read TGTGCCAGCAGTCATCCCGGGGGGGGCCACTATGGCTACACCTTC.

J is TRBJ1-6 and V is TRBV6-5; D is perhaps TRBD1 (6 bases). Trimming removed 8 bases from V and 8 bases from J, with 16 bases in between. Germline assignment: CDR1 MNHEY and CDR2 SVGAGI. The CDR3 contains 14 residues. The CDR3 spells CASGGNGGHSPLHF. Here the CDR3 DNA reads TGTGCCAGCGGGGGGAACGGGGGGCATTCACCCCTCCACTTT.

The genes are TRBV24-1 and TRBJ2-3; no reliable D call. Germline lookup yields CDR1 KGHDR and CDR2 SFDVKD. The CDR3 has 15 residues. Trimming removed 3 bases from V and 1 base from J, with 10 bases in between. CDR3 protein: CATSDPSYGTDTQYF. For the CDR3, the DNA is TGTGCCACCAGTGATCCGTCTTATGGCACAGATACGCAGTATTTT.

The CDR3 protein is CASSYETRGNTEAFF. DNA of the CDR3: TGTGCCAGCAGTTACGAGACCAGGGGGAACACTGAAGCTTTCTTT. The genes are TRBV6-5 and TRBJ1-1; TRBD1 might be the D (6 bases). The germline V and J ends were trimmed by 2 bases and 1 base, with 11 bases remaining between them. This CDR3 has 15 residues. Germline CDR1 is MNHEY and CDR2 is SVGAGI.

The chain links TRBV18 to TRBJ2-3, with a tentative D call TRBD2 (6 bases). V lost 1 base to trimming and J lost 3 bases, with 11 bases between them. The germline V gene has CDR1 KGHSH and CDR2 LQKENI. The CDR3 consists of 15 residues. CDR3 nucleotides: TGTGCCAGCTCACCACGGGAGGCCCCTACAGATACGCAGTATTTT. It codes for CASSPREAPTDTQYF.

The sample holds one count of this clone. The J gene is TRBJ2-5, the V gene TRBV9, with a weak D call TRBD1 (6 bases). The CDR3 covers 14 residues. Germline V gene sequence: CDR1 SGDLS, CDR2 YYNGEE. V gave up 0 bases and J gave up 5 bases, with 11 bases separating them. CDR3 residues: CASSVGGGWETQYF. The CDR3 DNA reads as TGTGCCAGCAGCGTAGGAGGGGGATGGGAGACCCAGTACTTC. Based on the CDR3 plus reference TRBV9 and TRBJ2-5, the full variable domain is DSGVTQTPKHLITATGQRVTLRCSPRSGDLSVYWYQQSLDQGLQFLIQYYNGEERAKGNILERFSAQQFPDLHSELNLSSLELGDSALYFCASSVGGGWETQYFGPGTRLLVL.

The rearrangement links TRBV29-1 to TRBJ2-3; no clear D. This CDR3 comprises 12 residues. Trimming took off 1 base at V and 5 bases at J, with 7 bases between the two ends. Germline V lookup: CDR1 SQVTM, CDR2 ANQGSEA. As DNA, the CDR3 is TGCAGCGTTGAAGTTCCGGGAGATACGCAGTATTTT. The encoded protein is CSVEVPGDTQYF.

The gene calls are TRBV5-1 and TRBJ2-5; possibly TRBD2 for D (6 bases). Germline V CDR1 and CDR2: SGHRS, YFSETQ. V was cut by 4 bases and J by 3 bases, with 13 bases left in between. The CDR3 covers 14 residues. The CDR3 DNA follows: TGCGCCAGCAGCCCTCGACTAGACAAAGAGACCCAGTACTTC. This gives the protein CASSPRLDKETQYF.

Here the CDR3 reads CSAPTAGTTRNEQFF. The CDR3 DNA reads TGCAGCGCTCCGACAGCAGGAACAACTCGGAATGAGCAGTTCTTC. This chain connects TRBV29-1 to TRBJ2-1; possibly TRBD1 for D (5 bases). V lost 7 bases and J 7 bases, leaving 23 bases between the germline ends. The V gene's germline CDR1 is SQVTM and CDR2 ANQGSEA. CDR3 length equals 15 residues.